The rows below give T cell receptor beta chains drawn from one sample of a study of OX40 agonist ivuxolimab in advanced cancers. TCRdb keeps only in-frame clones here, not all; method: immunoSEQ multiplex PCR. The table records about 73,000 clones, approximately 86% of them present only once. The specimen was CD4+ or CD8+ T cells sorted from blood, collected in a trial of the OX40 agonist ivuxolimab. The source of these receptors is an adult with an advanced solid tumor such as melanoma, head and neck, liver or kidney cancer. Both conserved end residues are part of each CDR3. Fields, in order: V gene, clone size, J gene, D gene, CDR3 protein, CDR3 DNA. A D gene is named only where the DNA matches it firmly. Rows may omit the clone size; those that give it use once, few, many or a size class.

>TRBV5-1|NA|TRBJ1-3|NA
CASSNDGDTIYF
TGCGCCAGCAGCAACGACGGGGACACCATATATTTT
>TRBV6-6|NA|TRBJ1-1|TRBD1
CADRELNTEAFF
TGTGCGGACAGGGAATTGAACACTGAAGCTTTCTTT
>TRBV19|NA|TRBJ2-2|TRBD2
CASSIGASGRSGELFF
TGTGCCAGTAGTATAGGGGCTAGCGGGAGATCCGGGGAGCTGTTTTTT
>TRBV28|NA|TRBJ2-7|TRBD1
CASSSDRGLDEQYF
TGTGCCAGCAGTTCCGACAGGGGGCTGGACGAGCAGTACTTC
>TRBV5-4|NA|TRBJ1-1|NA
CASREGRAVNTEAFF
TGTGCCAGCAGGGAGGGCAGGGCGGTGAACACTGAAGCTTTCTTT
>TRBV27|NA|TRBJ2-7|TRBD2
CASSPLAGAYYEQYF
TGTGCCAGCAGTCCCTTAGCGGGAGCGTACTACGAGCAGTACTTC
>TRBV19|once|TRBJ2-7|TRBD2
CASSAHPPRSGLAGGSYEQYF
TGTGCCAGTAGTGCGCACCCCCCCCGGTCCGGACTAGCGGGAGGCTCCTACGAGCAGTACTTC
>TRBV6-6|NA|TRBJ2-7|TRBD1
CASRVTGGSYEQYF
TGTGCCAGCAGAGTGACAGGGGGCTCCTACGAGCAGTACTTC
>TRBV19|NA|TRBJ1-1|TRBD1
CASSTFRDSQNTEAFF
TGTGCCAGTAGTACGTTCCGGGACAGCCAGAACACTGAAGCTTTCTTT
>TRBV20-1|once|TRBJ1-1|NA
CSAGRDTEAFF
TGCAGCGCAGGGCGGGACACTGAAGCTTTCTTT
>TRBV10-3|NA|TRBJ1-1|NA
CAISDLQGSSTEAFF
TGTGCCATCAGTGATTTACAGGGCTCTTCCACTGAAGCTTTCTTT
>TRBV6-6|NA|TRBJ2-1|NA
CASRPKGGGLYNEQFF
TGTGCCAGCAGACCTAAGGGCGGGGGCCTATACAATGAGCAGTTCTTC
>TRBV10-3|NA|TRBJ1-4|NA
CAISEGGTNEKLFF
TGTGCCATCAGTGAGGGTGGAACTAATGAAAAACTGTTTTTT
>TRBV11-2|once|TRBJ1-1|NA
CASSLAGNQPEAFF
TGTGCCAGCAGCTTAGCAGGGAACCAGCCAGAAGCTTTCTTT
>TRBV21-1|NA|TRBJ2-5|NA
CASSKTPGLRAKETQYF
TGTGCCAGCAGCAAAACCCCCGGACTTAGGGCCAAAGAGACCCAGTACTTC
>TRBV7-2|NA|TRBJ2-7|NA
CASSPRVQFYEQYF
TGTGCCAGCAGCCCAAGGGTACAGTTCTACGAGCAGTACTTC
>TRBV6-5|NA|TRBJ1-1|TRBD1
CASSYLQGPHTEAFF
TGTGCCAGCAGTTACCTACAGGGGCCTCACACTGAAGCTTTCTTT
>TRBV7-7|NA|TRBJ2-5|TRBD1
CASSSGQPGETQYF
TGTGCCAGCAGCTCGGGACAGCCAGGGGAGACCCAGTACTTC
>TRBV20-1|NA|TRBJ2-5|NA
CSAAGAETQYF
TGCAGTGCGGCCGGTGCAGAGACCCAGTACTTC
>TRBV29-1|NA|TRBJ1-5|NA
CSVWTESSNQPQHF
TGCAGCGTGTGGACAGAGAGTAGCAATCAGCCCCAGCATTTT
>TRBV29-1|NA|TRBJ1-4|TRBD1
CSVTTGRGEKLFF
TGCAGCGTGACGACAGGGAGGGGGGAAAAACTGTTTTTT
>TRBV5-1|NA|TRBJ2-3|NA
CASSRAPGADTQYF
TGCGCCAGCAGCCGAGCTCCAGGCGCAGATACGCAGTATTTT
>TRBV18|NA|TRBJ2-7|NA
CASSPPVRVSSYEQYF
TGTGCCAGCTCACCACCCGTCAGGGTCTCCTCCTACGAGCAGTACTTC
>TRBV12-2|few|TRBJ2-5|NA
CASRPVDMVDQETQYF
TGTGCAAGTCGACCCGTCGACATGGTAGACCAAGAGACCCAGTACTTC
>TRBV15|NA|TRBJ2-2|NA
CATSRASLITGELFF
TGTGCCACCAGCAGAGCCAGTCTGATCACCGGGGAGCTGTTTTTT
>TRBV18|NA|TRBJ2-1|NA
CASSHDGALSYNEQFF
TGTGCCAGCTCACACGACGGGGCTCTCTCCTACAATGAGCAGTTCTTC
>TRBV28|once|TRBJ2-1|TRBD1
CASRDPGGYSYNEQFF
TGTGCCAGCAGGGACCCAGGGGGCTACTCCTACAATGAGCAGTTCTTC
>TRBV19|NA|TRBJ1-2|TRBD1
CASSLTGDYGYTF
TGTGCCAGTAGTTTGACAGGGGACTATGGCTACACCTTC
>TRBV30|NA|TRBJ2-6|TRBD2
CAWSPIRRLAGITGANVLTF
TGTGCCTGGAGCCCCATCCGTCGACTAGCGGGAATTACTGGGGCCAACGTCCTGACTTTC
>TRBV18|once|TRBJ2-7|NA
CASSHSYEQYF
TGTGCCAGCTCTCACTCCTACGAGCAGTACTTC
>TRBV7-2|NA|TRBJ2-5|NA
CASTLGWQETQYF
TGTGCCAGCACCCTAGGGTGGCAAGAGACCCAGTACTTC
>TRBV7-2|few|TRBJ1-1|NA
CASSLTVAWPRPEAFF
TGTGCCAGCAGCCTGACGGTGGCATGGCCCAGGCCTGAAGCTTTCTTT
>TRBV15|NA|TRBJ1-1|NA
CATRRGMNTEAFF
TGTGCCACCCGGAGGGGGATGAACACTGAAGCTTTCTTT
>TRBV7-2|NA|TRBJ2-4|TRBD1
CASSPLDRGAKNIQYF
TGTGCCAGCAGCCCCCTTGACAGGGGAGCCAAAAACATTCAGTACTTC
>TRBV18|NA|TRBJ1-1|TRBD1
CASSLTGERTEAFF
TGTGCCAGCTCACTCACAGGGGAAAGGACTGAAGCTTTCTTT
>TRBV6-5|NA|TRBJ2-7|NA
CASSREATYEQYF
TGTGCCAGCAGTCGGGAAGCGACCTACGAGCAGTACTTC
>TRBV7-2|NA|TRBJ2-3|NA
CASRRQRTSGDPQYF
TGTGCCAGCAGGCGCCAGAGAACTAGTGGGGATCCGCAGTATTTT
>TRBV2|NA|TRBJ1-5|NA
CASTPLAGGDQPQHF
TGTGCCAGTACACCGCTGGCGGGGGGAGATCAGCCCCAGCATTTT
>TRBV2|few|TRBJ1-1|TRBD1
CASILNRGLTEAFF
TGTGCCAGCATTCTGAACAGGGGATTAACTGAAGCTTTCTTT
>TRBV27|NA|TRBJ2-7|NA
CASRGGGDDVYEQYF
TGTGCCAGCAGAGGAGGAGGGGACGACGTGTACGAGCAGTACTTC